The source of this T cell receptor (beta chain) is a study of shared clonotypes between healthy human individuals. With 4 bases removed from V and 2 bases from J, the gap between germline ends came to 13 bases. CDR3 length: 15 residues. Per the germline V gene, CDR1 is SGHDT and CDR2 is YYEEEE. A split of CD4+ cells into CD45RA+ naive and CD45RA-negative memory subsets was performed. Approximately 30,000 T cell genomes (about 210 ng DNA) went into each sorted-subset replicate. Measured with immunoSEQ multiplex PCR; TCRdb has only the in-frame clones, and not every one. The sample has around 750,000 clones; 74% are singletons.

The sample comprised memory CD4+ T cells sorted from blood. Subset of the sample: CD45RA-negative fraction. The source is a woman under 40 in good health. The rearrangement uses TRBV5-6 and TRBJ2-1; D might be TRBD2 (6 bases). Written as DNA, the CDR3 is TGTGCCAGCAGCCCGCCGGGACTCACCTACAATGAGCAGTTCTTC. This translates into CASSPPGLTYNEQFF.